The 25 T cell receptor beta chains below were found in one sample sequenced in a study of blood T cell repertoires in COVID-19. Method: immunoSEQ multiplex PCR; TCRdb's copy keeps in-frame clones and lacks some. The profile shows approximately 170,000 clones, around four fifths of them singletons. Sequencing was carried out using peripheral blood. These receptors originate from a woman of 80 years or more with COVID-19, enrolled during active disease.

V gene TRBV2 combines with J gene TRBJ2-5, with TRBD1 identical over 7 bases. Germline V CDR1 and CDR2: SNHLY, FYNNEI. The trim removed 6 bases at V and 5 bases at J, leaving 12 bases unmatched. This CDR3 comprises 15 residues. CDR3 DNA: TGTGCCAGCAGGGTAGGGGGCAGCCCTTGGGAGACCCAGTACTTC. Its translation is CASRVGGSPWETQYF.

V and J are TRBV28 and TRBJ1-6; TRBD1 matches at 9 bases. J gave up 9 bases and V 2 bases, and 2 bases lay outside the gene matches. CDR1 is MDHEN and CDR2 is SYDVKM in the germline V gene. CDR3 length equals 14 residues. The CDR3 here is CASSLLTGGSPLHF. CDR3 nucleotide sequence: TGTGCCAGCAGTTTACTGACAGGGGGTTCACCCCTCCACTTT.

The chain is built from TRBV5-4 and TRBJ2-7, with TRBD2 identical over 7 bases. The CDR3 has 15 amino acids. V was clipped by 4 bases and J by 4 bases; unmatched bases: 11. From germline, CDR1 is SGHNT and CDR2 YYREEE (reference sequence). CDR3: CASSRPGLTPYEQYF. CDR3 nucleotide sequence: TGTGCCAGCAGCCGGCCGGGACTAACGCCTTACGAGCAGTACTTC.

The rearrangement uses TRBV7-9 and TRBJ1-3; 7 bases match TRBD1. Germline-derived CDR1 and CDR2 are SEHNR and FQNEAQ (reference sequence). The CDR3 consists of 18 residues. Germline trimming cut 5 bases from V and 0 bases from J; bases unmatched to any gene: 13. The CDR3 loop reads CASSLPGTALLSGNTIYF. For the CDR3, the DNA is TGTGCCAGCAGCCTCCCCGGGACAGCACTACTCTCTGGAAACACCATATATTTT. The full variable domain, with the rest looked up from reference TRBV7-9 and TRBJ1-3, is DTGVSQNPRHKITKRGQNVTFRCDPISEHNRLYWYRQTLGQGPEFLTYFQNEAQLEKSRLLSDRFSAERPKGSFSTLEIQRTEQGDSAMYLCASSLPGTALLSGNTIYFGEGSWLTVV.

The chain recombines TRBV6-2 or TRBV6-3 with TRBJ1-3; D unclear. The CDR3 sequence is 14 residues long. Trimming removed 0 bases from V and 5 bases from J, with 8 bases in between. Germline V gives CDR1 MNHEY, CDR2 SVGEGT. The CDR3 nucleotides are TGTGCCAGCAGTTACTCCGGGATCCGAAACACCATATATTTT. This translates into CASSYSGIRNTIYF.

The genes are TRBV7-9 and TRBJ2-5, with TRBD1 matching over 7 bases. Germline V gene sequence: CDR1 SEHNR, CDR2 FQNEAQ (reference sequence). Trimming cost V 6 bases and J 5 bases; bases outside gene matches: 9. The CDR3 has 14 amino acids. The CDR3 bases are TGTGCCAGCAGGGGGACAGTATCAACGGAGACCCAGTACTTC. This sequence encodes CASRGTVSTETQYF.

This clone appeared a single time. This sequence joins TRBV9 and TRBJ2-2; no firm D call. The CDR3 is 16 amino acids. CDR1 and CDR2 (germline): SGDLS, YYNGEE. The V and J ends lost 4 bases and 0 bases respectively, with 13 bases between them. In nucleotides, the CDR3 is TGTGCCAGCAGCCCCCGAGGAGACTCGAACACCGGGGAGCTGTTTTTT. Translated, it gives CASSPRGDSNTGELFF.

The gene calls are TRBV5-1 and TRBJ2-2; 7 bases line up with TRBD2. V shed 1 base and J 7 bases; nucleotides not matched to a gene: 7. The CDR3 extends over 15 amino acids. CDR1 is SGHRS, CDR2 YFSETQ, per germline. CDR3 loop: CASSLLRGRGGELFF. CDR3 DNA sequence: TGCGCCAGCAGCTTGCTCCGCGGGAGAGGCGGGGAGCTGTTTTTT.

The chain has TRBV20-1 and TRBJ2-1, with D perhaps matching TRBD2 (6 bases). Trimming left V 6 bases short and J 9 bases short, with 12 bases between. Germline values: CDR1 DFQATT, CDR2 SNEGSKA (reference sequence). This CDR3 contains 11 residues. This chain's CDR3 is CSATPSAEQFF. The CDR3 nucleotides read TGCAGTGCCACTCCTAGCGCTGAGCAGTTCTTC.

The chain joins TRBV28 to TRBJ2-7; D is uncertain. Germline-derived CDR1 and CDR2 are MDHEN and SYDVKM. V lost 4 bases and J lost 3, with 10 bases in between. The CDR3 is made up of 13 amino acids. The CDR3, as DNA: TGTGCCAGCAGTTACGGTTCTCGCTACGAGCAGTACTTC. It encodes CASSYGSRYEQYF.

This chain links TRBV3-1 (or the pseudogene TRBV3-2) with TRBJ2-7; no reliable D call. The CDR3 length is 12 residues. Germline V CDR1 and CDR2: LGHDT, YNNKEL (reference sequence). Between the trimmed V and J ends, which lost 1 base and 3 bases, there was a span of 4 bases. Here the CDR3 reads CASSQGDYEQYF. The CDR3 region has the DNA TGTGCCAGCAGCCAAGGCGACTACGAGCAGTACTTC.

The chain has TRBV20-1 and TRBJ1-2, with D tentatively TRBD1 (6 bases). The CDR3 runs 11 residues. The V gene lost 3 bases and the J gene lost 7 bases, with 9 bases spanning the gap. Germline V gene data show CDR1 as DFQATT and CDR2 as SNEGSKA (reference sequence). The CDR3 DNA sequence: TGCAGTGCTAGGGACAGCCTTGGCTACACCTTC. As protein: CSARDSLGYTF.

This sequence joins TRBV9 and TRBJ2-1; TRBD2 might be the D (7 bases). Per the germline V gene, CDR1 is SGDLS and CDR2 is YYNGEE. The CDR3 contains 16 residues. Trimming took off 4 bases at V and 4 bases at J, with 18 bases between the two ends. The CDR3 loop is CASSPQAGHFYNEQFF. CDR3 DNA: TGTGCCAGCAGCCCGCAAGCGGGACACTTTTACAATGAGCAGTTCTTC.

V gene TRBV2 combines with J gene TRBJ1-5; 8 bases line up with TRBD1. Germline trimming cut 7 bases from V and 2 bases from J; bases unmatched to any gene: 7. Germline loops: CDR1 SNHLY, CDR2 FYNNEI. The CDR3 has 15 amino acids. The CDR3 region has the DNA TGTGCCAGCATGGCAGGGGGCACGCGCAATCAGCCCCAGCATTTT. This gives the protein CASMAGGTRNQPQHF.

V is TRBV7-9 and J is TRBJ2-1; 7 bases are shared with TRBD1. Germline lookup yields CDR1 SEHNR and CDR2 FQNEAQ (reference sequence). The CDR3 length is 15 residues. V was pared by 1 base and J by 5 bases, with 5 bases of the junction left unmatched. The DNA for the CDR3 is TGTGCCAGCAGCTTAGTGGGGACAGACAACAATGAGCAGTTCTTC. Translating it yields CASSLVGTDNNEQFF.

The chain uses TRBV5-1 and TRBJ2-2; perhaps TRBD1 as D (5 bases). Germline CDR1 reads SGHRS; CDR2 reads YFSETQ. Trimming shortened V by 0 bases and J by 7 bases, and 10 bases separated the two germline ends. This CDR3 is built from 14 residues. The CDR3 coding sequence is TGCGCCAGCAGCTTGGCCCCCAGGGACGGGGAGCTGTTTTTT. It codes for CASSLAPRDGELFF.

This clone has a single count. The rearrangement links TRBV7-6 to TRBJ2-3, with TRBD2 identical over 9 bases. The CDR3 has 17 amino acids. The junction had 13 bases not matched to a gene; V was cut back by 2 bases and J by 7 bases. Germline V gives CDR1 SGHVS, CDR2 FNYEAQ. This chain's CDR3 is CASSLYVRREGRNTQYF. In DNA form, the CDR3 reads TGTGCCAGCAGCTTATATGTTAGGCGGGAGGGCCGTAATACGCAGTATTTT.

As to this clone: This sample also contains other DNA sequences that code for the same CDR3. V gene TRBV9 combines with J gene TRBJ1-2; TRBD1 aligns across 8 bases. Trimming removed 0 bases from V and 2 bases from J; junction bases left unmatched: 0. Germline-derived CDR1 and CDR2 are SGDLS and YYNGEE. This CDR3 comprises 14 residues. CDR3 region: CASSVGTGNYGYTF. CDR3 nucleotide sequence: TGTGCCAGCAGCGTAGGGACAGGGAACTATGGCTACACCTTC.

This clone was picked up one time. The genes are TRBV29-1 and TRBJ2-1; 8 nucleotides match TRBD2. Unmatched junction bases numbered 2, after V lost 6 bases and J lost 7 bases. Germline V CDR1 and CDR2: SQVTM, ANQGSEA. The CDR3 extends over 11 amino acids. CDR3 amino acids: CSVGTRNEQFF. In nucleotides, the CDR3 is TGCAGCGTCGGGACTAGGAATGAGCAGTTCTTC.

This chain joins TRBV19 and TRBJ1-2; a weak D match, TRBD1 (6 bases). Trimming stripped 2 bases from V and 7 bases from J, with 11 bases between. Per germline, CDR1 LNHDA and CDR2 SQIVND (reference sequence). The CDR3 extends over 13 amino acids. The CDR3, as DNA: TGTGCCAGTAGTATAAACAGGGAAGGTGGCTACACCTTC. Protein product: CASSINREGGYTF. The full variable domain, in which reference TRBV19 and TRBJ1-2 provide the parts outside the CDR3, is DGGITQSPKYLFRKEGQNVTLSCEQNLNHDAMYWYRQDPGQGLRLIYYSQIVNDFQKGDIAEGYSVSREKKESFPLTVTSAQKNPTAFYLCASSINREGGYTFGSGTRLTVV.

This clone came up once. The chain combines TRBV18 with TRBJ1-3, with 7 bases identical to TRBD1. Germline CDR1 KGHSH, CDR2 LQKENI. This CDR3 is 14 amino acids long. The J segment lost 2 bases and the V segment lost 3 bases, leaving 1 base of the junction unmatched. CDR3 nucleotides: TGTGCCAGCTCACCGGGGACAGCTGGAAACACCATATATTTT. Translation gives CASSPGTAGNTIYF.

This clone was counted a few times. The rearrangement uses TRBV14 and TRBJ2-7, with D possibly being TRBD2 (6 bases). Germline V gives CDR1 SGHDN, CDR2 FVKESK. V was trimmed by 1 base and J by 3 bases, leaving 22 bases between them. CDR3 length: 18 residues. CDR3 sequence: CASSQVGPWAGSFYEQYF. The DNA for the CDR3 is TGTGCCAGCAGCCAAGTGGGCCCCTGGGCGGGGTCGTTCTACGAGCAGTACTTC.

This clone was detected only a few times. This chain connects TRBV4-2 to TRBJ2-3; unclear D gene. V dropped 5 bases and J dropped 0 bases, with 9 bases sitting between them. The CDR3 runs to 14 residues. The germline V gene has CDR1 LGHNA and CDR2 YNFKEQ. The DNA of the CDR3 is TGTGCCAGCAGCTCTCACGGGAGCACAGATACGCAGTATTTT. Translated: CASSSHGSTDTQYF.

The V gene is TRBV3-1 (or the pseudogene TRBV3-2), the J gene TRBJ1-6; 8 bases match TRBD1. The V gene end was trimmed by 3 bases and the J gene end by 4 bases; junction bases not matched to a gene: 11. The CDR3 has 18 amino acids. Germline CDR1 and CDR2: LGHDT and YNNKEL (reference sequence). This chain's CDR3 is CASSQGDRRIKYNSPLHF. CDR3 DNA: TGTGCCAGCAGCCAGGGGGACAGGCGGATTAAATATAATTCACCCCTCCACTTT.

The CDR3 bases are TGTGCCAGCAGTGGGGCAGGTACGACAGATACGCAGTATTTT. Translating it yields CASSGAGTTDTQYF. The rearrangement links TRBV2 to TRBJ2-3; no clear D gene. Trimming took 4 bases from V and 3 from J, leaving 11 bases between them. This CDR3 has 14 residues. Germline CDR1 is SNHLY and CDR2 is FYNNEI.